These 30 T cell receptor beta chains were all obtained from the same sample, sequenced in a study of T cells in Graves' hyperthyroidism and ophthalmopathy. RNA transcripts gave rise to amplified TCR beta CDR3 regions. The study used the HTBI primer set for a first-round RT-PCR of the TCR CDR3. TCRdb passed the multiplex PCR reads through MiXCR, listing each CDR3 protein once. This table has approximately 620,000 distinct CDR3 sequences, roughly a sixth appearing once. Source material: blood. The receptors were gathered from a woman aged 40 to 50 with Graves' ophthalmopathy.

The chain uses TRBV29-1 and TRBJ2-3; TRBD2 agrees at 9 bases. This CDR3 is 14 amino acids long. V trimming: 8 bases; J trimming: 4 bases; junction bases outside the gene matches: 10. Germline V CDR1 and CDR2: SQVTM, ANQGSEA. The CDR3 is CSSGGSGGSDTQYF. The CDR3 nucleotides read TGCAGCTCCGGGGGTAGCGGGGGATCAGATACGCAGTATTTT.

This clonotype occurred many times. The chain has TRBV2 and TRBJ1-1; tentative D call: TRBD1 (6 bases). CDR3 length: 15 amino acids. Germline V lookup: CDR1 SNHLY, CDR2 FYNNEI. V gave up 1 base and J gave up 11 bases, with 20 bases separating them. The CDR3 DNA is TGTGCCAGCAGTGAAGGAGAAGGGACACCCGGAGGCGCTTTCTTT. Translation gives CASSEGEGTPGGAFF.

The chain carries TRBV6-1 and TRBJ1-1; D is unclear. The germline gives CDR1 MNHNS, CDR2 SASEGT. The V end was cut by 8 bases, the J end by 5 bases, with 15 bases between. This CDR3 has 13 amino acids. Here the CDR3 DNA reads TGTGCCAGCTTATTATTGCCCCGTACTGAAGCTTTCTTT. Encoded protein: CASLLLPRTEAFF.

In its sample, this clonotype was seen a few times. This chain uses TRBV19 with TRBJ2-7; D not certain. V gave up 4 bases and J gave up 5 bases, with 21 bases separating them. Germline V gives CDR1 LNHDA, CDR2 SQIVND (reference sequence). CDR3 length: 16 residues. For the CDR3, the DNA is TGTGCCAGTAGTAGACGTGCAGGAACCTCCCTGGACGAGCAGTACTTC. It specifies CASSRRAGTSLDEQYF.

This clonotype was counted between two and nine times. The chain links TRBV27 to TRBJ1-5; D possibly corresponds to TRBD1 (5 bases). Germline loops: CDR1 MNHEY, CDR2 SMNVEV (reference sequence). CDR3 size: 13 residues. V lost 4 bases and J lost 3, with 7 bases in between. CDR3 sequence reads: CASSWDFNQPQHF. The CDR3 DNA follows: TGTGCCAGCAGTTGGGACTTCAATCAGCCCCAGCATTTT.

This clonotype came up a few times. The chain links TRBV10-3 to TRBJ1-1; D is undetermined. V was shortened by 5 bases and J by 3 bases, with 4 bases between the two germline ends. Germline V lookup: CDR1 ENHRY, CDR2 SYGVKD. CDR3 length: 11 residues. CDR3 sequence (DNA): TGTGCCATCAGTAGGGACACTGAAGCTTTCTTT. Translating gives CAISRDTEAFF.

To note about this clonotype: One base away lies a much larger clone, so this may be a sequencing read error. This chain uses TRBV5-1 with TRBJ2-1, with 11 bases matching TRBD1. The DNA end favors TRBJ2-7, so the J call may be wrong. Germline lookup yields CDR1 SGHRS and CDR2 YFSETQ. The CDR3 totals 15 residues. The CDR3 nucleotides are TGCGCCAGCAGCTTTAGGGACAGGGGGAGCAATGAGCAGTACTTC. As protein: CASSFRDRGSNEQYF.

This clonotype appeared a few times. The chain combines TRBV4-1 with TRBJ2-7; D unclear. Germline CDR1 is MGHRA and CDR2 is YSYEKL. Trimming cost V 0 bases and J 3 bases, with 12 bases left between them. The CDR3 loop spans 15 amino acids. The DNA of the CDR3 is TGCGCCAGCAGCCAAGAGAAGGAACAGTACTACGAGCAGTACTTC. Translating gives CASSQEKEQYYEQYF.

V and J are TRBV28 and TRBJ2-1, with D tentatively TRBD1 or TRBD2 (5 bases each). Per germline, CDR1 MDHEN and CDR2 SYDVKM. V shed 6 bases and J shed 4 bases, with 16 bases lying between them. The CDR3 sequence is 15 residues long. The CDR3 loop is CASRRPGRAYNEQFF. CDR3 nucleotides: TGTGCCAGCAGGCGGCCGGGACGCGCTTACAATGAGCAGTTCTTC.

This clonotype has ten or more counts. The chain joins TRBV30 to TRBJ2-7; D assignment may be TRBD1 or TRBD2 (5 bases each). Trimming took 8 bases from V and 3 from J, leaving 14 bases between them. The CDR3 has 12 residues. Germline values: CDR1 GTSNPN, CDR2 SVGIG (reference sequence). The CDR3 DNA reads TGTGCCCTCGGGGCCTCTATCTACGAGCAGTACTTC. It is translated as CALGASIYEQYF.

This clonotype has ten or more counts. The rearrangement links TRBV11-2 to TRBJ2-1; 9 bases match TRBD1. Trimming took 3 bases from V and 4 from J; bases not matched to a gene: 4. The CDR3 is 15 amino acids. The germline V gene encodes CDR1 SGHAT and CDR2 FQNNGV. The CDR3 sequence is CASSFGQGQYNEQFF. Written as DNA, the CDR3 is TGTGCCAGCAGCTTCGGACAGGGGCAATACAATGAGCAGTTCTTC. The full variable domain, with the rest looked up from reference TRBV11-2 and TRBJ2-1, is EAGVAQSPRYKIIEKRQSVAFWCNPISGHATLYWYQQILGQGPKLLIQFQNNGVVDDSQLPKDRFSAERLKGVDSTLKIQPAKLEDSAVYLCASSFGQGQYNEQFFGPGTRLTVL.

This clonotype was recorded a few times. The V and J genes are TRBV28 and TRBJ2-7, with D unclear. The CDR3 spans 13 residues. CDR1 is MDHEN, CDR2 SYDVKM, per germline. The V end was cut by 6 bases, the J end by 2 bases, with 11 bases between. CDR3 nucleotides: TGTGCCAGCAGAGGCGGTGTCACCTACGAGCAGTACTTC. It specifies CASRGGVTYEQYF.

V usage is TRBV6-2 or TRBV6-3 and J usage is TRBJ1-2; a possible D gene is TRBD1 (6 bases). Trimming pared 9 bases from V and 2 bases from J, leaving 16 bases between. Germline lookup yields CDR1 MNHEY and CDR2 SVGEGT. The length of the CDR3 is 14 residues. CDR3 nucleotide sequence: TGTGCCAGTCACCCGGCGGGGGCGAACTATGGCTACACCTTC. It is translated as CASHPAGANYGYTF.

This clonotype was counted ten times or more. CDR3 sequence (DNA): TGCAGTGCCCGAAACCAGGGAGGGAGCGCTGAAGCTTTCTTT. Translated, it gives CSARNQGGSAEAFF. The V call is TRBV20-1, the J call TRBJ1-1, with D tentatively TRBD1 (5 bases). The V end was cut by 6 bases, the J end by 6 bases, with 20 bases between. The CDR3 is 14 amino acids. Germline V CDR1 and CDR2: DFQATT, SNEGSKA (reference sequence).

There are many counts of this clonotype. The V call is TRBV20-1, the J call TRBJ1-6, with D possibly being TRBD1 (6 bases). Germline assignment: CDR1 DFQATT and CDR2 SNEGSKA (reference sequence). Trimming left V 6 bases short and J 7 bases short, with 19 bases between. The CDR3 covers 15 residues. This CDR3 reads CSAPSKGGFNSPLHF. CDR3 DNA sequence: TGCAGTGCGCCGTCTAAGGGGGGATTCAATTCACCCCTCCACTTT.

This clonotype was picked up many times. The chain links TRBV30 to TRBJ2-7; 10 nucleotides align to TRBD1. V lost 0 bases and J lost 4; bases outside the gene matches: 9. The CDR3 has 16 amino acids. Germline CDR1 is GTSNPN and CDR2 is SVGIG (reference sequence). This CDR3 reads CAWSVLVGTGEYEQYF. Here the CDR3 DNA reads TGTGCCTGGAGTGTACTGGTAGGGACAGGGGAGTACGAGCAGTACTTC.

The chain carries TRBV27 and TRBJ2-1; possibly TRBD2 for D (6 bases). Trimming took 6 bases from V and 3 from J, leaving 18 bases between them. CDR1 and CDR2 from the germline V gene are MNHEY and SMNVEV (reference sequence). The CDR3 contains 16 residues. CDR3 DNA sequence: TGTGCCAGCAGGCGGGGAGGCGGTTTAAGCTACAATGAGCAGTTCTTC. Translated, it gives CASRRGGGLSYNEQFF.

This clonotype was detected only a few times. V gene TRBV27 combines with J gene TRBJ2-7; a possible D gene is TRBD1 (5 bases). With 6 bases removed from V and 3 bases from J, the gap between germline ends came to 12 bases. CDR1 is MNHEY and CDR2 is SMNVEV in the germline V gene (reference sequence). CDR3 length equals 13 residues. CDR3 residues: CASRRQSNYEQYF. In DNA, the CDR3 is TGTGCCAGCAGACGACAGTCGAACTACGAGCAGTACTTC.

The CDR3 DNA follows: TGTGCCAGCAGCTTATACCCTAGCGGGAGGGTGGCTCCGTGCGAGCAGTACTTC. It translates to CASSLYPSGRVAPCEQYF. The chain has TRBV13 and TRBJ2-7; 12 nucleotides line up with TRBD2. The trim removed 2 bases at V and 6 bases at J, leaving 14 bases unmatched. The CDR3 is 18 amino acids. From germline, CDR1 is PRHDT and CDR2 FYEKMQ (reference sequence).

This clonotype appeared many times. The CDR3 DNA sequence: TGTGCCAGCAGCTTGAGGGCTCTGGGGCTGAGCTCCTACGAGCAGTACTTC. Protein product: CASSLRALGLSSYEQYF. The rearrangement links TRBV5-6 to TRBJ2-7; tentative D call: TRBD1 (5 bases). CDR3 length: 17 amino acids. The germline V gene encodes CDR1 SGHDT and CDR2 YYEEEE. Trimming cost V 1 base and J 0 bases, with 17 bases left between them.

This clonotype has ten or more counts. The gene calls are TRBV2 and TRBJ2-7; D unclear. Looked up from germline, CDR1 is SNHLY and CDR2 is FYNNEI. This CDR3 is 11 amino acids long. V dropped 6 bases and J dropped 3 bases, with 6 bases sitting between them. CDR3 sequence (DNA): TGTGCCAGCAGGTCACGCTACGAGCAGTACTTC. Its protein product is CASRSRYEQYF.

This clonotype was detected many times. The CDR3 sequence is CASSDPQGDTQYF. The CDR3 DNA reads as TGTGCCAGCAGTGACCCTCAGGGGGATACGCAGTATTTT. The gene calls are TRBV6-1 and TRBJ2-3; D may be TRBD1 (6 bases). Looked up from germline, CDR1 is MNHNS and CDR2 is SASEGT. The CDR3 runs to 13 residues. The V end was cut by 3 bases, the J end by 6 bases, with 10 bases between.

This clonotype was counted a few times. The rearrangement joins TRBV5-1 to TRBJ1-5; tentatively, D is TRBD1 (5 bases). Looked up from germline, CDR1 is SGHRS and CDR2 is YFSETQ. CDR3 length equals 15 residues. The germline V and J ends were trimmed by 2 bases and 6 bases, with 15 bases remaining between them. The CDR3 here is CASSLQEQAGQPQHF. The CDR3 nucleotides read TGCGCCAGCAGCTTACAGGAGCAGGCGGGTCAGCCCCAGCATTTT. Full variable domain (rest looked up from reference TRBV5-1 and TRBJ1-5): KAGVTQTPRYLIKTRGQQVTLSCSPISGHRSVSWYQQTPGQGLQFLFEYFSETQRNKGNFPGRFSGRQFSNSRSEMNVSTLELGDSALYLCASSLQEQAGQPQHFGDGTRLSIL.

The rearrangement links TRBV18 to TRBJ1-2; D is perhaps TRBD1 (5 bases). Per the germline V gene, CDR1 is KGHSH and CDR2 is LQKENI. The CDR3 consists of 14 residues. V dropped 3 bases and J dropped 8 bases, with 16 bases sitting between them. The CDR3 DNA reads as TGTGCCAGCTCACCCTCCGACAGCGCGGGGGGCTACACCTTC. This encodes CASSPSDSAGGYTF.

The rearrangement uses TRBV20-1 and TRBJ2-5, with D possibly being TRBD2 (7 bases). Trimming left V 6 bases short and J 4 bases short, with 21 bases between. CDR1 DFQATT and CDR2 SNEGSKA come from the germline V gene (reference sequence). The CDR3 covers 15 residues. The CDR3 region has the DNA TGCAGTGCAGAGTCGTGGGGGGGCTCAGGAGAGACCCAGTACTTC. Residues: CSAESWGGSGETQYF.

The gene calls are TRBV3-1 and TRBJ1-2; D is uncertain. Germline V gene sequence: CDR1 LGHDT, CDR2 YNNKEL (reference sequence). V was pared by 0 bases and J by 7 bases, with 12 bases between. This CDR3 has 14 residues. The CDR3 DNA reads TGTGCCAGCAGCCAAGACAGGAGGCTCGGTGGCTACACCTTC. This gives the protein CASSQDRRLGGYTF.

The V gene is TRBV2, the J gene TRBJ1-1; the match to TRBD1 covers 10 bases. Germline lookup yields CDR1 SNHLY and CDR2 FYNNEI. The CDR3 length is 14 residues. Trimming cost V 8 bases and J 4 bases; bases outside gene matches: 7. CDR3 protein: CASVSGTGATEAFF. The CDR3 DNA is TGTGCCAGCGTGTCGGGGACAGGGGCCACTGAAGCTTTCTTT.

This clonotype was seen ten or more times. The chain couples TRBV11-2 to TRBJ2-1; D is unclear. From germline, CDR1 is SGHAT and CDR2 FQNNGV. This CDR3 spans 15 amino acids. The V gene lost 0 bases and the J gene lost 0 bases, with 6 bases spanning the gap. Here the CDR3 DNA reads TGTGCCAGCAGCTTAGACGCCCCCTCCTACAATGAGCAGTTCTTC. It translates to CASSLDAPSYNEQFF.

This clonotype was counted many times. This chain connects TRBV18 to TRBJ1-1; D unresolved. This CDR3 is built from 13 residues. V was pared by 0 bases and J by 6 bases, with 8 bases between. Germline CDR1 and CDR2: KGHSH and LQKENI. The CDR3 sequence is CASSPPGRAEAFF. The CDR3 DNA is TGTGCCAGCTCACCACCGGGAAGAGCTGAAGCTTTCTTT.

This clonotype showed up many times. This chain links TRBV30 with TRBJ2-3, with D unclear. Trimming cost V 4 bases and J 2 bases, with 13 bases left between them. The CDR3 runs to 14 residues. In germline, CDR1 is GTSNPN, CDR2 SVGIG (reference sequence). The CDR3 here is CAWNRDRITDTQYF. CDR3 DNA: TGTGCCTGGAACCGTGACCGGATCACAGATACGCAGTATTTT.